This T cell receptor (beta chain) was recorded in a study of beta chain features in type 1 diabetes (dated by TCRdb to 2017 to 2018). A note on the overall study: Mean age, gender distribution, total cell number and subset yield were not different between patients and healthy donors. A total of roughly 99,000,000 sorted cells were examined across all samples, and the number of cells per subset was strongly correlated with RNA yield. In the study, recently diagnosed type 1 diabetes patients and matched healthy donors were compared on the TCRB repertoires of their sorted circulating CD4+ T cell subsets. Regulatory and stem cell-like memory subsets were isolated from only 8 patients and roughly 8 healthy donors, whereas naive and central memory subsets came from all 28 donors.

All of the isolated RNA was reverse transcribed with the High Capacity cDNA Reverse Transcription Kit, so expressed TCRB transcripts were sequenced. Naive, central memory and regulatory T cell samples underwent deep immunoSEQ sequencing, averaging about 3.57 million total reads per sample. Sorted cells were lysed in RLT buffer and RNA was extracted with DNase-treated RNeasy Micro or Mini kits, depending on cell number. To prevent cross-contamination, each cell subset was processed individually, whereas patient and healthy donor samples were processed jointly. Using the immunoSEQ multiplex PCR, TCRB sequences were amplified from cDNA into 87-bp fragments spanning the CDR3 region. Sequencing of the amplicons was performed on the Illumina HiSeq platform. On the study's bioinformatics: Synthetic template baselines were used to correct PCR bias computationally, reads within Hamming distance 2 were collapsed together, and singletons that could not be merged were discarded. Reads were aligned against IMGT so that V, D and J genes, CDR3 length and insertions or deletions at six rearrangement sites could be assigned. Clonotype counts were normalized to sorted cell number within each subset before computing true diversity and Gini coefficients with the tcR R package. The overlap coefficient, calculated on TCRB nucleotide sequences, was used to measure repertoire sharing. TCRdb's version of the immuneACCESS table is confined to in-frame rearrangements and falls short of the full clone set. An unresolved V gene accounts for under half of the shortfall where checked; the remainder is of unknown origin. That table supplies the V and J calls and clone size; D and trimming were determined from the DNA. Across this sample there are 300,000 or so clones, with less than 9.5% seen only once. The ten largest clones take up 0.44% of the sample.

Worth noting for this clone: Its specific antigen is unknown. It has no much larger one-base neighbor in the sample; base qualities were not kept.

Each donor gave one peripheral blood draw, averaging roughly 0.11 L, which was collected into heparinised tubes. Naive, central memory, regulatory and stem cell-like memory CD4+ T cells were sorted on a BD FACSAria II using a panel including CD45RO, CCR7, CD25, CD127, CD95 and CD27. Every sorted population had a purity above 95%. PBMCs were isolated immediately by Lymphoprep density gradient centrifugation and stained directly without culture. To minimize batch effects, samples were stained and sorted in pairs, one healthy donor with one patient per experiment. Looking up the germline V gene yields CDR1 MNHEY and CDR2 SVGAGI. Deletion took 3 bases off V and 4 bases off J, with a span of 8 bases between the germline ends. The CDR3 contains 13 residues, cysteine and phenylalanine counted. Solely the CDR3 DNA is kept, with 39 bases framed from the first base. Overall study outcomes, separate from this receptor: PCR might favor shorter templates, but patient and control samples were amplified and corrected together, so any skew would affect both groups equally. The naive, central memory and regulatory TCRB repertoires appeared to resemble one another more closely among patients than among healthy donors. A moderate but significant shortening of TCRB CDR3 length was observed in type 1 diabetes patients in all four CD4+ subsets. HLA sub-analyses involved small numbers of individuals, so any influence of HLA type on TCRB rearrangement remained unresolved. At VDJ recombination sites, type 1 diabetes patients had fewer insertions and more deleted nucleotides, which implies abnormalities in thymic rearrangement. Because cDNA was sequenced instead of genomic DNA, highly expressing activated cells could be over-represented, though the groups showed no difference in activation or CD3 levels.

Here the chain combines TRBV6-5 and TRBJ2-3; possibly the D gene is TRBD2, per 5 matching bases. Sample: central memory CD4+ T cells from blood. This TCR was recovered from a woman aged 18-30 years in good health. CDR3 sequence: CASSYLASDTQYF. The nucleotide sequence reads as follows: TGTGCCAGCAGTTATTTAGCGTCAGATACGCAGTATTTT.